The 5 T cell receptor beta chains presented below share a single source sample, sequenced in a study of Ad26.COV2.S vaccination and SARS-CoV-2 variants (dated by TCRdb to the early 2020s). Libraries were built with the immunoSEQ multiplex PCR assay. Held by TCRdb, this immuneACCESS table contains in-frame sequences only and omits some clones. Under half of the omission traces to an unresolved V gene where checked; the cause of the rest is unknown. The table for this sample lists some 450,000 clones; roughly 87% of them were counted only once. The top ten hold approximately 4.3% of the sample. The sample's treatment or condition, from its label and the paper: roughly 18 received Ad26.COV2.S at low or high dose, single or two shots; roughly 5 received placebo; per-sample allocation not given. For vaccine and placebo recipients, repertoires were sequenced using samples collected on day 63 after the first injection.

Specimen: peripheral blood, collected in a trial of Ad26.COV2.S vaccine versus placebo. The receptors originated from a person aged 18-60 years who received the Ad26.COV2.S COVID-19 vaccine or a placebo.

The chain combines TRBV29-1 with TRBJ2-1, with 7 nucleotides matching TRBD2. The CDR3 runs 15 residues. With V trimmed by 7 bases and J by 0 bases, 9 bases remained unmatched. Germline values: CDR1 SQVTM, CDR2 ANQGSEA. The CDR3 loop is CSAAGRGLSYNEQFF. The CDR3 DNA is TGCAGCGCGGCAGGGAGGGGTCTCTCCTACAATGAGCAGTTCTTC.

The CDR3 sequence is CASSFMSGETQYF. DNA for the CDR3: TGTGCCAGCAGCTTCATGAGTGGGGAGACCCAGTACTTC. This chain connects TRBV7-6 to TRBJ2-5; D is unclear. Germline V lookup: CDR1 SGHVS, CDR2 FNYEAQ. The CDR3 covers 13 residues. V was pared by 3 bases and J by 5 bases, with 10 bases between.

Notes on this clone: This sample includes further DNA sequences coding for the same CDR3. The chain is built from TRBV5-1 and TRBJ2-1, with 7 bases identical to TRBD2. The trim removed 0 bases at V and 4 bases at J, leaving 4 bases unmatched. Per germline, CDR1 SGHRS and CDR2 YFSETQ. The length of the CDR3 is 15 residues. The CDR3 spells CASSLVASGYNEQFF. As DNA, the CDR3 is TGCGCCAGCAGCTTGGTGGCTAGCGGTTACAATGAGCAGTTCTTC. Combining the CDR3 with reference TRBV5-1 and TRBJ2-1 gives the whole variable domain KAGVTQTPRYLIKTRGQQVTLSCSPISGHRSVSWYQQTPGQGLQFLFEYFSETQRNKGNFPGRFSGRQFSNSRSEMNVSTLELGDSALYLCASSLVASGYNEQFFGPGTRLTVL.

V usage is TRBV28 and J usage is TRBJ1-5; 7 bases are shared with TRBD1. Germline-derived CDR1 and CDR2 are MDHEN and SYDVKM. The CDR3 is 17 residues long. The ends lost 0 bases at V and 5 bases at J; junction bases unmatched: 10. The CDR3 sequence is CASSLWSGRGGDQPQHF. CDR3 DNA: TGTGCCAGCAGTTTATGGAGTGGCAGGGGGGGCGATCAGCCCCAGCATTTT.

This clone was picked up one time. This rearrangement joins TRBV9 to TRBJ1-1; weak D call: TRBD1 (6 bases). The V end lost 3 bases, the J end lost 4 bases, and 13 bases lay between the germline ends. Germline CDR1 SGDLS, CDR2 YYNGEE. The CDR3 loop spans 14 amino acids. The DNA for the CDR3 is TGTGCCAGCAGCGGGGGGGGCGCCGGCACTGAAGCTTTCTTT. The encoded protein is CASSGGGAGTEAFF.